The clone carrying this TCR beta chain has just a few counts. Its antigen remains unidentified. The data were taken from a study of STAT3 mutations in large granular lymphocyte leukemia. For the study at large: Immunosuppressive therapy was given to more than half of T-LGLL patients. Study-level findings and limits: Every T-LGLL patient had at least one immunodominant TCRbeta clonotype.

The CDR3 contains 12 residues. Germline CDR1 is MNHNY and CDR2 is SVGAGI (reference sequence). Trimming pared 11 bases from V and 4 bases from J, leaving 12 bases between. Using immunoSEQ multiplex PCR, the repertoire was profiled, and TCRdb retains in-frame clones only, with some absent. The sample includes 1,200 to 1,500 clones, around 52% seen only once; the top ten take around 39%. The genes are TRBV6-6 and TRBJ1-3; D is possibly TRBD1 (6 bases). The origin of this receptor is a man aged 55 to 70 with T-cell large granular lymphocyte leukemia. Some clones in this sample may be carry-over from other donors' samples. Sequencing was carried out using peripheral blood mononuclear cells. CDR3 loop: CASRDTGNTIYF. CDR3 in DNA: TGTGCCTCCCGGGACACCGGAAACACCATATATTTT.